The 2 T cell receptor beta chains below were found in one sample sequenced in a study of OX40 agonist ivuxolimab in advanced cancers. Libraries were built with the immunoSEQ multiplex PCR assay. Drawn from immuneACCESS, this table holds only the in-frame rearrangements with V and J called that TCRdb kept. Clones are partly lost; checked studies trace under half to an unresolved V gene and leave the rest unexplained. The sample contains about 75,000 clones, around 90% of them found a single time. The top ten hold about 0.4% of the sample. Source: CD4+ or CD8+ T cells sorted from blood, taken in a trial of the OX40 agonist ivuxolimab. These TCRs come from an adult with an advanced solid tumor such as melanoma, head and neck, liver or kidney cancer.

The chain links TRBV18 to TRBJ2-1, with D hard to call. Between the trimmed V and J ends, which lost 3 bases and 8 bases, there was a span of 14 bases. Germline CDR1 reads KGHSH; CDR2 reads LQKENI. CDR3 length: 14 residues. CDR3 loop: CASSPVFPSDEQFF. CDR3 bases: TGTGCCAGCTCACCTGTCTTCCCGAGCGATGAGCAGTTCTTC.

The rearrangement links TRBV9 to TRBJ2-1, with D perhaps TRBD2 (6 bases). V shed 2 bases and J shed 4 bases, with 13 bases lying between them. The CDR3 is 15 residues long. In germline, CDR1 is SGDLS, CDR2 YYNGEE. CDR3 loop: CASSVAGTLYNEQFF. CDR3 coding DNA: TGTGCCAGCAGCGTCGCGGGAACCTTGTACAATGAGCAGTTCTTC.